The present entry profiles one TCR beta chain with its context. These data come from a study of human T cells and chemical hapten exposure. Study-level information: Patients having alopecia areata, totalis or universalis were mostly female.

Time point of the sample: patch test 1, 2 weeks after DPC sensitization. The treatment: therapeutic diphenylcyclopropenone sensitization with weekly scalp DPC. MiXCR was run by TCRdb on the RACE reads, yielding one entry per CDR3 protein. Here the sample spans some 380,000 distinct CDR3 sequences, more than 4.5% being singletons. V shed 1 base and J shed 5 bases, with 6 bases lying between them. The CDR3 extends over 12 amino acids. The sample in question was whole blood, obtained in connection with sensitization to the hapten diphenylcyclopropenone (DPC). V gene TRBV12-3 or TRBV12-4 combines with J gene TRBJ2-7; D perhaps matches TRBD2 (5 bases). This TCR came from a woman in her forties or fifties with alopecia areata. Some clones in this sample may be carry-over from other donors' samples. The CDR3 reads CASSLDGDEQYF. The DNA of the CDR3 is TGTGCCAGCAGTTTAGACGGGGACGAGCAGTACTTC.